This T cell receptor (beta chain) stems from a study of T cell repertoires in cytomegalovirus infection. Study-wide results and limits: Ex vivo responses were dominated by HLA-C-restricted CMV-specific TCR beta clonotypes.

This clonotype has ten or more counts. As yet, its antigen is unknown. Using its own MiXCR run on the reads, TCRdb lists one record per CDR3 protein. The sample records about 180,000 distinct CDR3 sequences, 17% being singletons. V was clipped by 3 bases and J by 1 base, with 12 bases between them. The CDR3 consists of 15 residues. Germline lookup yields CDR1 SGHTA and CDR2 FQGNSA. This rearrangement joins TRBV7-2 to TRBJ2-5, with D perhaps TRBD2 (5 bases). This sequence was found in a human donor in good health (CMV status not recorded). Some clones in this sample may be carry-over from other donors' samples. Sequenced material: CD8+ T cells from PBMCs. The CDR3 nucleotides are TGTGCCAGCAGCTTGCTAGCCAGTGTCCAAGAGACCCAGTACTTC. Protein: CASSLLASVQETQYF.